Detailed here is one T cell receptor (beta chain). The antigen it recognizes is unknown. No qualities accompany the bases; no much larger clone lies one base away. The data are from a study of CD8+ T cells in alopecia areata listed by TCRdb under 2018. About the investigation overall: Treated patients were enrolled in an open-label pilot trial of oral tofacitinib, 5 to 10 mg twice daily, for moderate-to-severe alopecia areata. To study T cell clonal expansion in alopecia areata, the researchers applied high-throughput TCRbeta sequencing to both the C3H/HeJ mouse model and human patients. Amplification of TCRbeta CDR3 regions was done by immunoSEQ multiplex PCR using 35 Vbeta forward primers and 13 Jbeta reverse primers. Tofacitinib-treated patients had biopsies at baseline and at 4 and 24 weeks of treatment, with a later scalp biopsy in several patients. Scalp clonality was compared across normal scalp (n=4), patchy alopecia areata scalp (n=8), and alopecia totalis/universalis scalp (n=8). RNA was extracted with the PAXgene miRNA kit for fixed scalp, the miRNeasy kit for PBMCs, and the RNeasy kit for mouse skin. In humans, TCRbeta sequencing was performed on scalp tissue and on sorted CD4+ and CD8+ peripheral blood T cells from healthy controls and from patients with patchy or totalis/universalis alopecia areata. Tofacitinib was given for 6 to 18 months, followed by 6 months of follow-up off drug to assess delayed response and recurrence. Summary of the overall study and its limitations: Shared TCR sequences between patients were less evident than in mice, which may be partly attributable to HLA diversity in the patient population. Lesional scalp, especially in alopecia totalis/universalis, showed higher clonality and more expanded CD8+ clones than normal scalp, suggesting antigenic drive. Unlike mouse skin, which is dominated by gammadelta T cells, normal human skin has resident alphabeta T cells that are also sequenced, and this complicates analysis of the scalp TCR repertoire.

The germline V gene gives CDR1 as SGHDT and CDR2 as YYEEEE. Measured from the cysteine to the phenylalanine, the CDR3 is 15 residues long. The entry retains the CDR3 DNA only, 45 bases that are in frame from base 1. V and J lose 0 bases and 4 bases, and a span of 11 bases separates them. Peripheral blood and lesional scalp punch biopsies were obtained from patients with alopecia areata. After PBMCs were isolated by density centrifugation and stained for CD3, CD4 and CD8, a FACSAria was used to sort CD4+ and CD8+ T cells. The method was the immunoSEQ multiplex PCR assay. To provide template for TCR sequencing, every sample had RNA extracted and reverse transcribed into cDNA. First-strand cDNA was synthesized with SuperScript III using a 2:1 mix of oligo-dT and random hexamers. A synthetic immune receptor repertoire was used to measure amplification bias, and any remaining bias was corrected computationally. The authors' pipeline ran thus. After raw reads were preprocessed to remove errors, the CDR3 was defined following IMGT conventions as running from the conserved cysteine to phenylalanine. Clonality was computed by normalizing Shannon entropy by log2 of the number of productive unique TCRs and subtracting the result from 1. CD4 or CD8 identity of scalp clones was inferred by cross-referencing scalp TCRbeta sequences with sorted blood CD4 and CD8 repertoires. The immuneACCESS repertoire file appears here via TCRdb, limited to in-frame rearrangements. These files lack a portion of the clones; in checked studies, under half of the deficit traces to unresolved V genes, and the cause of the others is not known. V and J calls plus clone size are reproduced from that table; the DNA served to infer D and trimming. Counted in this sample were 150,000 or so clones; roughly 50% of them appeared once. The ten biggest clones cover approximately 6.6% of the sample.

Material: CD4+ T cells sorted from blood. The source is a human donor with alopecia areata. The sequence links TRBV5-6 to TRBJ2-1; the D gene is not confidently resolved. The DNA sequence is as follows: TGTGCCAGCAGCTTGGAACAGTTGATATACAATGAGCAGTTCTTC. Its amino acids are CASSLEQLIYNEQFF.